One and the same sample provided the 21 T cell receptor beta chains below, sequenced in a study of blood T cell repertoires in COVID-19. The method was immunoSEQ multiplex PCR; TCRdb's version includes in-frame clones alone and lacks a portion of them. This table holds roughly 80,000 clones, 80% to 90% found once. The sequenced sample was peripheral blood. The receptors shown here come from a woman in her sixties or seventies with acute or convalescent COVID-19.

The J gene is TRBJ2-1, the V gene TRBV24-1, with no clear D. From germline, CDR1 is KGHDR and CDR2 SFDVKD. The V gene lost 3 bases and the J gene lost 9 bases, with 14 bases spanning the gap. This CDR3 spans 14 amino acids. The CDR3 protein is CATSDRGSSGEQFF. The DNA for the CDR3 is TGTGCCACCAGTGATAGAGGCAGCTCCGGTGAGCAGTTCTTC.

The chain has TRBV29-1 and TRBJ1-1, with 11 bases lining up with TRBD1. Germline CDR1 is SQVTM and CDR2 is ANQGSEA. J lost 1 base, V lost 6 bases, and 4 bases had no gene match. This CDR3 has 14 amino acids. The CDR3 loop is CSVAGTGGNTEAFF. Written as DNA, the CDR3 is TGCAGCGTGGCCGGGACAGGGGGGAACACTGAAGCTTTCTTT. The full variable domain, with the rest looked up from reference TRBV29-1 and TRBJ1-1, is SAVISQKPSRDICQRGTSLTIQCQVDSQVTMMFWYRQQPGQSLTLIATANQGSEATYESGFVIDKFPISRPNLTFSTLTVSNMSPEDSSIYLCSVAGTGGNTEAFFGQGTRLTVV.

The chain employs TRBV18 and TRBJ1-6, with D perhaps matching TRBD1 (5 bases). Trimming pared 3 bases from V and 6 bases from J, leaving 9 bases between. From germline, CDR1 is KGHSH and CDR2 LQKENI. There are 14 residues in the CDR3. The CDR3 is CASSPDNGNSPLHF. The DNA of the CDR3 is TGTGCCAGCTCACCGGACAATGGTAATTCACCCCTCCACTTT.

The V and J genes are TRBV5-4 and TRBJ1-4; D is perhaps TRBD1 (6 bases). With 4 bases removed from V and 8 bases from J, the gap between germline ends came to 18 bases. This CDR3 is 15 amino acids long. Germline CDR1 and CDR2: SGHNT and YYREEE (reference sequence). The CDR3 protein is CASSAGGGGTEKLFF. DNA for the CDR3: TGTGCCAGCAGCGCCGGCGGGGGCGGGACAGAAAAACTGTTTTTT.

This sequence joins TRBV4-1 and TRBJ1-4, with D unresolved. Germline V CDR1 and CDR2: MGHRA, YSYEKL. The V end was cut by 1 base, the J end by 3 bases, with 9 bases between. The CDR3 runs to 15 residues. CDR3 DNA sequence: TGCGCCAGCAGCCAAGTAGTAGATCCTAATGAAAAACTGTTTTTT. It yields the protein CASSQVVDPNEKLFF.

Here the CDR3 reads CASTNGGQSNTEAFF. In nucleotides, the CDR3 is TGTGCCAGCACCAACGGAGGCCAGTCGAACACTGAAGCTTTCTTT. The rearrangement links TRBV6-6 to TRBJ1-1; D remains unclear. In germline, CDR1 is MNHNY, CDR2 SVGAGI (reference sequence). Trimming stripped 7 bases from V and 1 base from J, with 16 bases between. This CDR3 is built from 15 residues.

The V and J genes are TRBV12-3 or TRBV12-4 and TRBJ1-1; D is uncertain. The CDR3 totals 12 residues. The V end lost 2 bases, the J end lost 8 bases, and 9 bases lay between the germline ends. CDR3 residues: CASSLRYEEAFF. The CDR3 nucleotides are TGTGCCAGCAGTTTACGATATGAGGAAGCTTTCTTT.

The genes are TRBV29-1 and TRBJ2-5, with 8 bases aligning to TRBD2. This CDR3 is built from 14 residues. CDR1 SQVTM and CDR2 ANQGSEA come from the germline V gene. Germline trimming cut 8 bases from V and 1 base from J; bases unmatched to any gene: 9. The CDR3 sequence: CSSGTGGRQETQYF. As DNA, the CDR3 is TGCAGCTCTGGAACGGGGGGGCGCCAAGAGACCCAGTACTTC.

V is TRBV27 and J is TRBJ2-5; tentatively, D is TRBD2 (6 bases). The CDR3 loop spans 16 amino acids. V was shortened by 6 bases and J by 0 bases, with 17 bases between the two germline ends. CDR1 is MNHEY, CDR2 SMNVEV, per germline (reference sequence). The CDR3 DNA reads as TGTGCCAGCAGGGGACTCGGCGGGGCCAACCAAGAGACCCAGTACTTC. Protein sequence: CASRGLGGANQETQYF.

The J gene is TRBJ2-1, the V gene TRBV7-2; TRBD2 matches 9 bases. Germline lookup yields CDR1 SGHTA and CDR2 FQGNSA. The CDR3 contains 17 residues. J lost 3 bases, V lost 1 base, and 7 bases had no gene match. CDR3 coding DNA: TGTGCCAGCAGCTTAGTCGGCGGGGGGGCCTACTACAATGAGCAGTTCTTC. Translated: CASSLVGGGAYYNEQFF.

This clone was observed a handful of times. The V call is TRBV7-2, the J call TRBJ2-4; D perhaps matches TRBD2 (6 bases). Germline CDR1 is SGHTA and CDR2 is FQGNSA. V dropped 3 bases and J dropped 7 bases, with 10 bases sitting between them. The CDR3 has 13 residues. The CDR3 DNA reads TGTGCCAGCAGCTTCGGGACTTTGAACATTCAGTACTTC. Its protein is CASSFGTLNIQYF.

The chain is built from TRBV5-1 and TRBJ1-5; D is perhaps TRBD1 (6 bases). Germline V gene lookup returns CDR1 SGHRS and CDR2 YFSETQ. With 4 bases removed from V and 0 bases from J, the gap between germline ends came to 11 bases. The CDR3 length is 15 residues. CDR3 coding DNA: TGCGCCAGCAGCGTGGACAGTTATAGCAATCAGCCCCAGCATTTT. Translation: CASSVDSYSNQPQHF.

The V and J genes are TRBV29-1 and TRBJ1-2, with D possibly TRBD1 on 5 matching bases. The CDR3 totals 15 residues. The V gene lost 1 base and the J gene lost 2 bases, with 14 bases spanning the gap. Germline V gives CDR1 SQVTM, CDR2 ANQGSEA. The CDR3 sequence is CSVEVPIKGNYGYTF. DNA for the CDR3: TGCAGCGTTGAAGTCCCCATCAAGGGGAACTATGGCTACACCTTC.

The chain links TRBV7-2 to TRBJ2-1; 11 bases agree with TRBD2. CDR1 and CDR2 from the germline V gene are SGHTA and FQGNSA. V lost 5 bases and J lost 6; bases outside the gene matches: 6. This CDR3 spans 15 amino acids. CDR3 amino acids: CASSPSGGSRNEQFF. In DNA, the CDR3 is TGTGCCAGCAGCCCTAGCGGGGGGTCCCGCAATGAGCAGTTCTTC.

V is TRBV27 and J is TRBJ1-2; 9 bases map to TRBD1. Germline CDR1 reads MNHEY; CDR2 reads SMNVEV (reference sequence). The trim removed 8 bases at V and 9 bases at J, leaving 25 bases unmatched. The CDR3 spans 18 residues. The CDR3 DNA reads TGTGCCAGCGGCCGAAGCTCCGGGACAGGGAGTCCTCTATGGAGCTACACCTTC. This translates into CASGRSSGTGSPLWSYTF.

V is TRBV5-1 and J is TRBJ1-4; D possibly corresponds to TRBD1 (6 bases). CDR1 is SGHRS and CDR2 is YFSETQ in the germline V gene. CDR3 length: 15 amino acids. Trimming shortened V by 3 bases and J by 8 bases, and 17 bases separated the two germline ends. DNA of the CDR3: TGCGCCAGCAGCTCCGGACAGTTCGAGGGAGAAAAACTGTTTTTT. Amino acids: CASSSGQFEGEKLFF.

As DNA, the CDR3 is TGTGCCTGGAGTTTCGGGGAAAACACTGAAGCTTTCTTT. Translated, it gives CAWSFGENTEAFF. The chain employs TRBV30 and TRBJ1-1, with D hard to call. From germline, CDR1 is GTSNPN and CDR2 SVGIG (reference sequence). The length of the CDR3 is 13 residues. The V end was cut by 2 bases, the J end by 2 bases, with 9 bases between.

The CDR3 DNA follows: TGTGCCACCAGTGACCCCTGGGAGGGAACTAATGAAAAACTGTTTTTT. This sequence encodes CATSDPWEGTNEKLFF. The chain recombines TRBV24-1 with TRBJ1-4; D is unresolved. CDR1 KGHDR and CDR2 SFDVKD come from the germline V gene. Trimming cost V 4 bases and J 1 base, with 12 bases left between them. This CDR3 comprises 16 residues.

The V gene is TRBV28, the J gene TRBJ2-1; a weak D match, TRBD1 (5 bases). The germline V gene encodes CDR1 MDHEN and CDR2 SYDVKM. The CDR3 totals 15 residues. Trimming stripped 3 bases from V and 5 bases from J, with 14 bases between. CDR3 amino acids: CASSFGQGQNNEQFF. CDR3 coding DNA: TGTGCCAGCAGTTTTGGGCAGGGTCAAAACAATGAGCAGTTCTTC. Combining the CDR3 with reference TRBV28 and TRBJ2-1 gives the whole variable domain DVKVTQSSRYLVKRTGEKVFLECVQDMDHENMFWYRQDPGLGLRLIYFSYDVKMKEKGDIPEGYSVSREKKERFSLILESASTNQTSMYLCASSFGQGQNNEQFFGPGTRLTVL.

The chain has TRBV30 and TRBJ2-1; tentative D call: TRBD2 (6 bases). This CDR3 region has 15 residues. Germline assignment: CDR1 GTSNPN and CDR2 SVGIG (reference sequence). Trimming left V 0 bases short and J 1 base short, with 10 bases between. The CDR3: CAWSVPSGSYNEQFF. The CDR3 region has the DNA TGTGCCTGGAGTGTACCCAGCGGGTCCTACAATGAGCAGTTCTTC. Based on the CDR3 plus reference TRBV30 and TRBJ2-1, the full variable domain is SQTIHQWPATLVQPVGSPLSLECTVEGTSNPNLYWYRQAAGRGLQLLFYSVGIGQISSEVPQNLSASRPQDRQFILSSKKLLLSDSGFYLCAWSVPSGSYNEQFFGPGTRLTVL.

This clone was recorded once. V and J are TRBV5-8 and TRBJ1-4, with 7 bases fitting TRBD1. Germline V gene data show CDR1 as SGHTS and CDR2 as YDEGEE. V was pared by 0 bases and J by 0 bases, with 5 bases of the junction left unmatched. The CDR3 loop spans 17 amino acids. CDR3 region: CASSLEVGGPTNEKLFF. Written as DNA, the CDR3 is TGTGCCAGCAGCTTGGAGGTAGGGGGCCCAACTAATGAAAAACTGTTTTTT.